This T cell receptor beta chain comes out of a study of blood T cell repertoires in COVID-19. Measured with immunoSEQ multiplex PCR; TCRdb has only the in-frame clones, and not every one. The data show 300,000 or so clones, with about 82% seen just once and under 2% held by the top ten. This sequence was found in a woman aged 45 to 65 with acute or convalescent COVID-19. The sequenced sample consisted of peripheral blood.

The CDR3 DNA follows: TGTGCCAGCAGCTCAGGGGTAGACGAGCAGTACTTC. Translation gives CASSSGVDEQYF. The chain recombines TRBV28 with TRBJ2-7; D perhaps matches TRBD1 (6 bases). Looked up from germline, CDR1 is MDHEN and CDR2 is SYDVKM. This CDR3 is built from 12 residues. V was shortened by 6 bases and J by 5 bases, with 11 bases between the two germline ends.